This TCR beta chain was recovered during a study of breast tumors, draining lymph nodes, adjacent tissues. Samples came from axillary lymph nodes draining the breast cancer. The CDR3 has 14 residues. Germline values: CDR1 SGHNT, CDR2 YYREEE (reference sequence). With 3 bases clipped from V and 2 bases from J, the junction kept 3 bases outside the gene matches. Study outcomes and limitations: Tumor TCR diversity was below lymph nodes but above nontumor tissue. Most tumor T cells seemingly derive from lymph node, then expand in tumor. Compared with basal-like, luminal-like tumors shared significantly more repertoire with nontumor tissue.

TCRdb called the multiplex PCR reads again in MiXCR, with one record for every CDR3 protein. In the table there are 100,000 or so distinct CDR3 sequences, about 20% of which are singletons. This clonotype has ten or more counts. Its antigen is not known. This receptor was identified in a female donor with breast cancer. Some clones in this sample may be carry-over from other donors' samples. The chain joins TRBV5-4 to TRBJ2-7, with 9 bases that match TRBD1. Specimen: axillary lymph node tissue. The CDR3 DNA reads TGTGCCAGCAGCTCAGGACAGGGGACCTACGAGCAGTACTTC. Encoded protein: CASSSGQGTYEQYF.